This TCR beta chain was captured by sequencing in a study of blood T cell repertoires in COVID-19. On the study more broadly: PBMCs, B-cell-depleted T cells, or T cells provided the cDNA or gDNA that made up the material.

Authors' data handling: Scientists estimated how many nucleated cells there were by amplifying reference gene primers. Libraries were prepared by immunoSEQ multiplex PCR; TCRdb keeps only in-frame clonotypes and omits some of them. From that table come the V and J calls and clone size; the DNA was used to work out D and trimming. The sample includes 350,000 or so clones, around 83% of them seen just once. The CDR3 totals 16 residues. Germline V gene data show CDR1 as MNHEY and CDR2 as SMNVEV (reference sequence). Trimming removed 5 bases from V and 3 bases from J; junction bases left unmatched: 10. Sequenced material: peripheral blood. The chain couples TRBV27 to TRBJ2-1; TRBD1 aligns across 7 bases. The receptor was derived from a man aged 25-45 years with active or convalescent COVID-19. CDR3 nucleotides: TGTGCCAGCAGTCTCTTGGACAGGACCCACTACAATGAGCAGTTCTTC. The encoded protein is CASSLLDRTHYNEQFF.